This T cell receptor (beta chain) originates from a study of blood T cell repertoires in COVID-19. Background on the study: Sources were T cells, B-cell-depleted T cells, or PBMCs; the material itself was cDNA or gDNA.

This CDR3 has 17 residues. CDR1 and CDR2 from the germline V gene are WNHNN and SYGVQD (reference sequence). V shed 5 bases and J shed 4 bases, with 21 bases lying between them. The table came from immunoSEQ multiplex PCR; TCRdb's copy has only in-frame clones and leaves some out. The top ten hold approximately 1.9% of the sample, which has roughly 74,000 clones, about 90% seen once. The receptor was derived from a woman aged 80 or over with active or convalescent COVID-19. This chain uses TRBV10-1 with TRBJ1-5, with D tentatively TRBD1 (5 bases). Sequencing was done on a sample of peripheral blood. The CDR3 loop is CASSKRGWGGKNQPQHF. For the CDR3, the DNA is TGCGCCAGCAGTAAAAGGGGTTGGGGGGGTAAAAATCAGCCCCAGCATTTT.